What follows is one T cell receptor beta chain and its context. This specimen belongs to a study of blood T cell repertoires in COVID-19. Whole-study context: PBMCs, B-cell-depleted T cells, or T cells provided the cDNA or gDNA that made up the material.

The assay was immunoSEQ multiplex PCR, and TCRdb's table has in-frame clones only and misses some. In the table there are around 23,000 clones, approximately 75% of which are singletons. Followed longitudinally, the Seattle patients had been enrolled during active infection. Per the germline V gene, CDR1 is SGHDT and CDR2 is YYEEEE. The length of the CDR3 is 12 residues. Trimming removed 5 bases from V and 6 bases from J, with 11 bases in between. The chain employs TRBV5-6 and TRBJ1-2; D gene ambiguous. The sample consisted of peripheral blood. The origin of this receptor is a man between 50 and 59 years old with COVID-19, enrolled during active disease. Written as DNA, the CDR3 is TGTGCCAGCAGTTTAGGCGGGGATGGCTACACCTTC. Translation gives CASSLGGDGYTF.